These T cell receptor beta chains were read from a single sample in a study of T cell repertoires in cytomegalovirus infection. From the reads, TCRdb called clonotypes with MiXCR, one entry per CDR3 protein. The sample consists of 560,000 or so distinct CDR3 sequences, approximately 15% of them appearing once. Sequencing was done on a sample of CD8+ T cells from PBMCs. The source is a human donor in good health (CMV status not recorded). Some clones in this sample may be carry-over from other donors' samples. Both conserved end residues are part of each CDR3. A D gene is named only where the DNA matches it firmly. Clone size is not always given. Where it is, it says once, few, many or a class for expanded clones.

clone_size	d_call	v_call	j_call	cdr3_aa	cdr3_nt
NA	NA	TRBV5-6	TRBJ2-5	CASSLGNSRETQYF	TGTGCCAGCAGCCTTGGGAACTCAAGGGAGACCCAGTACTTC
NA	NA	TRBV13	TRBJ2-1	CASSLGDDQFF	TGTGCCAGCAGCCTCGGAGATGATCAGTTCTTC
many	NA	TRBV27	TRBJ2-1	CASSRGREQFF	TGTGCCAGCAGCCGGGGGAGGGAGCAGTTCTTC
few	NA	TRBV6-5	TRBJ1-6	CASRARKDENSPLHF	TGTGCCAGCAGGGCCCGAAAGGACGAGAATTCACCCCTCCACTTT
few	NA	TRBV27	TRBJ1-1	CASTDSRAEAFF	TGTGCCAGCACGGACAGTCGCGCTGAAGCTTTCTTT
many	TRBD1	TRBV2	TRBJ2-1	CASSVQDRDNEQFF	TGTGCCAGCAGTGTCCAGGACAGGGACAATGAGCAGTTCTTC
NA	NA	TRBV12-5	TRBJ1-4	CASGLGFGEKLFF	TGTGCTAGTGGTTTAGGGTTCGGTGAAAAACTGTTTTTT
few	NA	TRBV10-3	TRBJ2-1	CAISEAGHNEQFF	TGTGCCATCAGTGAGGCGGGGCACAATGAGCAGTTCTTC
many	NA	TRBV5-4	TRBJ1-1	CASSLARINTEAFF	TGTGCCAGCAGCTTGGCACGGATAAACACTGAAGCTTTCTTT
many	TRBD1	TRBV6-5	TRBJ1-1	CASRDRGILEAFF	TGTGCCAGCAGGGACAGGGGAATCCTTGAAGCTTTCTTT
many	TRBD1	TRBV7-8	TRBJ2-1	CASSHGQGLYNEQFF	TGTGCCAGCAGCCATGGACAGGGACTCTACAATGAGCAGTTCTTC
NA	TRBD2	TRBV27	TRBJ2-7	CASSWASGGRNSYEQYF	TGTGCCAGCAGTTGGGCTAGCGGGGGACGAAACAGCTACGAGCAGTACTTC
many	NA	TRBV7-8	TRBJ2-1	CASSQKEGPYNEQFF	TGTGCCAGCAGCCAGAAGGAGGGTCCCTACAATGAGCAGTTCTTC
few	TRBD1	TRBV7-9	TRBJ1-1	CASRTSGTGAEAFF	TGTGCCAGCAGAACCTCCGGGACAGGGGCTGAAGCTTTCTTT
few	NA	TRBV14	TRBJ1-1	CASSHPDRLEAFF	TGTGCCAGCAGCCATCCGGACAGACTCGAAGCTTTCTTT
many	TRBD1	TRBV6-1	TRBJ1-1	CASSEDGTASQAFF	TGTGCCAGCAGTGAAGACGGGACAGCGAGCCAGGCTTTCTTT
few	NA	TRBV7-9	TRBJ1-1	CASSQYVVMNTEAFF	TGTGCCAGCAGCCAGTATGTGGTCATGAACACTGAAGCTTTCTTT
few	NA	TRBV10-1	TRBJ2-4	CARGTVAKNIQYF	TGCGCCAGAGGGACGGTAGCCAAAAACATTCAGTACTTC
many	TRBD2	TRBV7-9	TRBJ2-1	CASSSGGASGVHNEQFF	TGTGCCAGCAGCTCTGGCGGGGCTAGCGGGGTGCACAATGAGCAGTTCTTC
NA	TRBD1	TRBV27	TRBJ2-3	CASSWERTGGDTQYF	TGTGCCAGCAGTTGGGAAAGGACAGGGGGAGATACGCAGTATTTT
NA	TRBD1	TRBV19	TRBJ1-2	CASSPTGYNYGYTF	TGTGCCAGTAGTCCGACAGGGTATAACTATGGCTACACCTTC
NA	TRBD1	TRBV27	TRBJ2-3	CARSPLRGSTDTQYF	TGTGCCAGAAGTCCCCTCAGGGGGAGCACAGATACGCAGTATTTT
many	TRBD1	TRBV7-9	TRBJ1-1	CASSLRDRMNTEAFF	TGTGCCAGCAGCTTAAGGGACAGGATGAACACTGAAGCTTTCTTT
NA	TRBD2	TRBV10-3	TRBJ2-1	CAISDLGTSGGASYNEQFF	TGTGCCATCAGTGATCTGGGGACTAGCGGGGGGGCTTCCTACAATGAGCAGTTCTTC
many	NA	TRBV20-1	TRBJ2-1	CSARGRGASGSDNEQFF	TGCAGTGCTAGAGGACGGGGGGCCTCAGGTAGCGACAATGAGCAGTTCTTC
many	NA	TRBV6-5	TRBJ2-1	CASSYSRLARVNEQFF	TGTGCCAGCAGTTACTCGCGGCTAGCGAGGGTCAATGAGCAGTTCTTC
many	NA	TRBV20-1	TRBJ2-5	CSARGPRAPNRRRTQYF	TGCAGTGCTAGAGGGCCCCGGGCCCCAAATCGACGACGGACCCAGTACTTC
many	TRBD1	TRBV6-6	TRBJ2-2	CASTRGQGTGELFF	TGTGCCAGCACAAGGGGACAGGGTACCGGGGAGCTGTTTTTT
many	NA	TRBV7-2	TRBJ2-1	CASSSFQGLSYEQFF	TGTGCCAGCAGCTCCTTTCAGGGCCTAAGTTATGAGCAGTTCTTC
few	NA	TRBV19	TRBJ2-7	CASSQDTSYEQYF	TGTGCCAGTAGCCAGGACACCTCCTACGAGCAGTACTTC
few	TRBD2	TRBV20-1	TRBJ2-1	CSARDWGGASGSSYNEQFF	TGCAGTGCTAGAGATTGGGGCGGGGCTAGCGGGAGCTCCTACAATGAGCAGTTCTTC
NA	TRBD2	TRBV4-1	TRBJ2-5	CSSSQDREGPEQETTYF	TGCTCCAGCAGCCAAGACCGGGAGGGCCCGGAACAAGAGACCACGTACTTC
few	NA	TRBV14	TRBJ2-2	CASKGGVNTGELFF	TGTGCCAGCAAAGGGGGGGTGAACACCGGGGAGCTGTTTTTT
few	TRBD2	TRBV27	TRBJ2-1	CASSPGSGRGDNEQFF	TGTGCCAGCAGCCCAGGGAGCGGGAGAGGCGACAATGAGCAGTTCTTC
many	TRBD2	TRBV5-4	TRBJ2-1	CASSRGTSGALYNEQFF	TGTGCCAGCAGCAGAGGGACTAGCGGCGCATTATACAATGAGCAGTTCTTC
many	TRBD2	TRBV11-2	TRBJ2-2	CASSLWDGRTNTGELFF	TGTGCCAGCAGCTTGTGGGACGGGAGGACTAACACCGGGGAGCTGTTTTTT
many	TRBD1	TRBV11-2	TRBJ2-2	CASSLWDRGTGELFF	TGTGCCAGCAGCTTATGGGACAGGGGCACCGGGGAGCTGTTTTTT
few	TRBD1	TRBV12-5	TRBJ2-2	CASGSLTGLTGELFF	TGTGCTAGTGGTTCCCTGACAGGGCTCACCGGGGAGCTGTTTTTT
few	NA	TRBV11-2	TRBJ2-3	CASSVSRGPVHTQYF	TGTGCCAGCAGCGTCTCCCGAGGGCCGGTTCATACGCAGTATTTT
NA	NA	TRBV28	TRBJ1-2	CASSSLSTSHYGYTF	TGTGCCAGCAGTTCCCTGTCGACATCCCACTATGGCTACACCTTC
many	NA	TRBV7-3	TRBJ2-1	CASSQQGGPSYNEQFF	TGTGCCAGCAGCCAGCAGGGGGGTCCCTCCTACAATGAGCAGTTCTTC
few	NA	TRBV20-1	TRBJ2-1	CSARLRDSSNNEQFF	TGCAGTGCTAGACTACGGGACTCCAGTAACAATGAGCAGTTCTTC
NA	TRBD1	TRBV4-1	TRBJ2-1	CASSQGRGQGAWDEQFF	TGCGCCAGCAGCCAAGGTCGGGGACAGGGGGCTTGGGATGAGCAGTTCTTC
many	TRBD1	TRBV7-9	TRBJ1-3	CASSLGTGGPVSGNTIYF	TGTGCCAGCAGCTTGGGGACAGGCGGGCCCGTCTCTGGAAACACCATATATTTT
NA	NA	TRBV14	TRBJ1-6	CASREGESPLHF	TGTGCCAGTAGAGAGGGCGAATCACCCCTCCACTTT
NA	TRBD2	TRBV7-2	TRBJ2-7	CASSSRGRAQYEQYF	TGTGCCAGCAGCTCCAGAGGGAGGGCTCAATACGAGCAGTACTTC
few	NA	TRBV20-1	TRBJ2-7	CSAGDTAYEQYF	TGCAGTGCTGGGGACACGGCCTACGAGCAGTACTTC
NA	TRBD1	TRBV27	TRBJ1-1	CASSLLTGEANTEAFF	TGTGCCAGCAGTTTATTGACAGGGGAAGCGAACACTGAAGCTTTCTTT
NA	NA	TRBV9	TRBJ2-1	CASSVEDRQNEQFF	TGTGCCAGCAGCGTAGAAGACCGACAGAATGAGCAGTTCTTC
many	NA	TRBV7-9	TRBJ2-7	CATSNGGSHYEQYF	TGTGCCACCTCCAATGGGGGAAGTCACTACGAGCAGTACTTC
NA	TRBD2	TRBV2	TRBJ2-5	CASSVRLAGEGTQYF	TGTGCCAGCAGTGTGAGGCTAGCGGGAGAAGGGACCCAGTACTTC